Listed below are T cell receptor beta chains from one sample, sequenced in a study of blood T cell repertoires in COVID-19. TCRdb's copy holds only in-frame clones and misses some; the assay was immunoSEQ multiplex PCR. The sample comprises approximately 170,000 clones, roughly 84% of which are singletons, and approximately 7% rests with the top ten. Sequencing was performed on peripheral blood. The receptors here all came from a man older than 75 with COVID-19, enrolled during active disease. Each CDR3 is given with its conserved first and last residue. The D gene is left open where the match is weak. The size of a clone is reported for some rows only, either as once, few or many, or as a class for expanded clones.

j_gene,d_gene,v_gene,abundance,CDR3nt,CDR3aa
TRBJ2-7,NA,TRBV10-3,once,TGTGCCATCAGTGAGTCTAAGGGGATGAGATACGAGCAGTACTTC,CAISESKGMRYEQYF
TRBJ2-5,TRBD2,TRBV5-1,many,TGCGCCAGCAGCCCCCAAGGAGCGGGGGGGCAAGAGACCCAGTACTTC,CASSPQGAGGQETQYF
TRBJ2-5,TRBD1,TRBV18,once,TGTGCCAGCTCACTACGGCAGGGACAGCCAGAGACCCAGTACTTC,CASSLRQGQPETQYF
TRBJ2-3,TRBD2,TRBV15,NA,TGTGCCACCAGCCCCCCCCTAGCGGGGGGCACAGATACGCAGTATTTT,CATSPPLAGGTDTQYF
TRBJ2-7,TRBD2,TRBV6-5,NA,TGTGCCAGCAGTTCGGGGGGGGCGCGGAAATACGAGCAGTACTTC,CASSSGGARKYEQYF
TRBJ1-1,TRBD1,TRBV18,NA,TGTGCCAGCTCACCGGGACTGACAGGGAGAGGGACTGAAGCTTTCTTT,CASSPGLTGRGTEAFF
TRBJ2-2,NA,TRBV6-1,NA,TGTGCCAGCAGTGAAGGGGGAGGAGCGAACACCGGGGAGCTGTTTTTT,CASSEGGGANTGELFF
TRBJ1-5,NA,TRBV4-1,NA,TGCGCCAGTTGCCTACCACAGGGATCGGCGGGTCAGCCCCAGCATTTT,CASCLPQGSAGQPQHF
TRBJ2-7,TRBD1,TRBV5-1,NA,TGCGCCAGCAGCTTGGGGATATCAGGGGGCGAGCAGTACTTC,CASSLGISGGEQYF
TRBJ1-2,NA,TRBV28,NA,TGTGCCAGCAGTTTATTAGCCCATGAAAGGGGCAGCTACACCTTC,CASSLLAHERGSYTF
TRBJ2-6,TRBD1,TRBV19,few,TGTGCCAGTAGTCCCGGGACAGGGTTCTCTGGGGCCAACGTCCTGACTTTC,CASSPGTGFSGANVLTF
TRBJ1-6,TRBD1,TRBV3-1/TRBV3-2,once,TGTGCCAGCAGCCAAGCCCAGGGGGGATGGTCACCCCTCCACTTT,CASSQAQGGWSPLHF
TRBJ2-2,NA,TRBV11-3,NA,TGTGCCAGCAGCTCTGAGGGTGGCCGGAACACCGGGGAGCTGTTTTTT,CASSSEGGRNTGELFF
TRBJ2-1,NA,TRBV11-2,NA,TGTGCCAGCAGCCGGGGGACGGCATACAATGAGCAGTTCTTC,CASSRGTAYNEQFF
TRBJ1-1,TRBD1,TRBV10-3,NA,TGTGCCATCAGGCAGGACAGGGGGAACACTGAAGCTTTCTTT,CAIRQDRGNTEAFF
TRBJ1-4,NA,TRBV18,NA,TGTGCCAGCTCACCGGGGACATCTAATGAAAAACTGTTTTTT,CASSPGTSNEKLFF
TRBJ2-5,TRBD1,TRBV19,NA,TGTGCCAGTAGTATATCAGGGGGCCTAACCCAAGAGACCCAGTACTTC,CASSISGGLTQETQYF
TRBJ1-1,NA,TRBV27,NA,TGTGCCAGCAGTTTAGTTGGGCGCACTGAAGCTTTCTTT,CASSLVGRTEAFF
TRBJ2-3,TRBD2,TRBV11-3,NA,TGTGCCAGCAGCCCCTTCACGGGGGGGCCGGTGGATACGCAGTATTTT,CASSPFTGGPVDTQYF
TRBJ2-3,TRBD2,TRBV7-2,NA,TGTGCCAGCAGCCAGCAGCGGGGGGGCCCCGATACGCAGTATTTT,CASSQQRGGPDTQYF
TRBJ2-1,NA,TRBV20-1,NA,TGCAGTGCGCGGACAAATGAGCAGTTCTTC,CSARTNEQFF
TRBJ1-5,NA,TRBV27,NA,TGTGCCAGCAGTCCAGGGCCATCCGGACAGCCCCAGCATTTT,CASSPGPSGQPQHF
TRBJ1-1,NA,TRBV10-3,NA,TGTGCCATCGGGAGGGGCCTCGCTGAAGCTTTCTTT,CAIGRGLAEAFF
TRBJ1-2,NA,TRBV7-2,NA,TGTGCCAGCAGCCCTACGGGTACGAGGGGCTACACCTTC,CASSPTGTRGYTF
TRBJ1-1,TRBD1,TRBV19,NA,TGTGCCAGTAGTACCCTGACAGGGCGCGGAGGCACTGAAGCTTTCTTT,CASSTLTGRGGTEAFF
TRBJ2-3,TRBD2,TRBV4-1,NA,TGCGCCAGCAGCTCCATGAAAGCGGGGGGGAGCACAGATACGCAGTATTTT,CASSSMKAGGSTDTQYF
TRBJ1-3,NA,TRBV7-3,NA,TGTGCCAGCAGCTTAACAGGGGGTACTGGAAACACCATATATTTT,CASSLTGGTGNTIYF
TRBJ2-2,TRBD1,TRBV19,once,TGTGCCAGTAGTTCCTCGACAGGGGTGGTCACCGGGGAGCTGTTTTTT,CASSSSTGVVTGELFF
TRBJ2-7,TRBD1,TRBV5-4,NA,TGTGCCAGCAGCGATAGACAGGGGGAGTACGAGCAGTACTTC,CASSDRQGEYEQYF
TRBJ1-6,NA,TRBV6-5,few,TGTGCCAGCAGTTTCGCCGGGCAGGGGCTCCACTTT,CASSFAGQGLHF
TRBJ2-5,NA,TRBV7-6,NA,TGTGCCAGCAGCTTAGGGGCCCCCCAAGAGACCCAGTACTTC,CASSLGAPQETQYF
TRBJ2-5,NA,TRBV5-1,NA,TGCGCCAGCAGCCTACTCCAAGAGACCCAGTACTTC,CASSLLQETQYF
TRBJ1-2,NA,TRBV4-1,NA,TGCGCCAGCAGCCAAGGAGAACAGGGAATCTATGGCTACACCTTC,CASSQGEQGIYGYTF
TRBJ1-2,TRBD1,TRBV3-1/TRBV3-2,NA,TGTGCCAGCAGCCAAGATTGGGACAGGGGGCAGGTCTATGGCTACACCTTC,CASSQDWDRGQVYGYTF
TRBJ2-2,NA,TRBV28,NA,TGTGCCAGCAGTTTTGGAGCCGGGGAGCTGTTTTTT,CASSFGAGELFF
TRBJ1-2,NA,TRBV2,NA,TGTGCCAGCAGTAGGTGGTTGGACAGAAACTATGGCTACACCTTC,CASSRWLDRNYGYTF
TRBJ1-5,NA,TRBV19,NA,TGTGTCAGTAGTATAGTGTCAGGAAATCAGCCCCAGCATTTT,CVSSIVSGNQPQHF
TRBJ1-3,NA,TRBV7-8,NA,TGTGCCAGCACCCGGGATGGGAGTGGCACCATATATTTT,CASTRDGSGTIYF
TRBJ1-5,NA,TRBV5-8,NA,TGTGCCAGCAGCTTCTCAGGGTATAGCAATCAGCCCCAGCATTTT,CASSFSGYSNQPQHF
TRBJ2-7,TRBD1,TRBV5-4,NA,TGTGCCAGCAGCTTGGGGGGGACAGTCTACGAGCAGTACTTC,CASSLGGTVYEQYF